Listed below are T cell receptor beta chains from one sample, sequenced in a study of blood T cell repertoires in COVID-19. Sequencing used immunoSEQ multiplex PCR; TCRdb keeps in-frame clones, though not all of them. The data hold over 150,000 clones, with around 87% observed a single time. The sample was peripheral blood. Every receptor here comes from a woman aged 65 to 85 with COVID-19, enrolled during active disease. Each CDR3 is given with its conserved first and last residue. A D gene is named only where the DNA matches it firmly. Where a row states a size, it is once, few, many or the class of an expanded clone; other rows omit it.

j_gene	abundance	v_gene	d_gene	CDR3nt	CDR3aa
TRBJ1-5	-	TRBV9	-	TGTGCCAGCAGCGTAGAAGGAGGTATAGGCAATCAGCCCCAGCATTTT	CASSVEGGIGNQPQHF
TRBJ2-7	-	TRBV11-3	-	TGTGCCAGCAGCTTCGGACACCTTTACGAGCAGTACTTC	CASSFGHLYEQYF
TRBJ2-1	few	TRBV2	-	TGTGCCAGCAGGTTTAACAATGAGCAGTTCTTC	CASRFNNEQFF
TRBJ1-4	once	TRBV19	-	TGTGCCAGTAGTCTCTTGAGTATGGTTTCAACTAATGAAAAACTGTTTTTT	CASSLLSMVSTNEKLFF
TRBJ2-1	-	TRBV5-1	-	TGCGCCAGCAGCTTGGACACGAACTACAATGAGCAGTTCTTC	CASSLDTNYNEQFF
TRBJ2-7	-	TRBV2	-	TGTGCCAGCAGTGGCCAGGGCTACGAGCAGTACTTC	CASSGQGYEQYF
TRBJ2-3	-	TRBV7-7	TRBD2	TGTGCTAGCAGCTTATACGCGGGGGGCACAGATACGCAGTATTTT	CASSLYAGGTDTQYF
TRBJ1-4	-	TRBV6-5	-	TGTGCCAGCGGATACAGGCATAATGAAAAACTGTTTTTT	CASGYRHNEKLFF
TRBJ2-5	-	TRBV6-5	TRBD2	TGTGCCAGCAGTTACTCCCTCGCGGGAGGTCCGGAGACCCAGTACTTC	CASSYSLAGGPETQYF
TRBJ1-1	once	TRBV27	TRBD1	TGTGCCAGCAGTGCCAGGGGGAGGGAAGCTTTCTTT	CASSARGREAFF
TRBJ2-7	-	TRBV19	-	TGTGCCAGTAGTATAGATGACTCCACAGGGATCCAATACGAGCAGTACTTC	CASSIDDSTGIQYEQYF
TRBJ1-5	-	TRBV5-5	-	TGTGCCAGCAGCTTGGGTATCGGGGTTCAGCCCCAGCATTTT	CASSLGIGVQPQHF
TRBJ1-5	-	TRBV6-5	-	TGTGCCAGCAGCCCCAGGGGCCTGGGCAATCAGCCCCAGCATTTT	CASSPRGLGNQPQHF
TRBJ1-2	-	TRBV3-1/TRBV3-2	-	TGTGCCAGCAGCCGGAGCGTTAACTATGGCTACACCTTC	CASSRSVNYGYTF
TRBJ1-4	-	TRBV25-1	-	TGTGCCAGCAGTGAGAGTTGGGGGGGCAAGGGTGAAAAACTGTTTTTT	CASSESWGGKGEKLFF
TRBJ2-5	-	TRBV9	-	TGTGCCAGCAGCCCGCGACAGATTCAAGAGACCCAGTACTTC	CASSPRQIQETQYF
TRBJ1-5	-	TRBV10-3	TRBD1	TGTGCCATCAGTGATGGGGGACAGGATAGCAATCAGCCCCAGCATTTT	CAISDGGQDSNQPQHF
TRBJ2-1	-	TRBV19	TRBD2	TGTGCCAGTAGTACGACTAGCGGTGTAGGGAATGAGCAGTTCTTC	CASSTTSGVGNEQFF
TRBJ2-1	-	TRBV18	TRBD2	TGTGCCAGCTCACCAGGGACTAGCGGGAGCTTCTACAATGAGCAGTTCTTC	CASSPGTSGSFYNEQFF
TRBJ2-1	-	TRBV5-1	TRBD2	TGCGCCACCGCGGCGGGAGGTCCTTACAATGAGCAGTTCTTC	CATAAGGPYNEQFF